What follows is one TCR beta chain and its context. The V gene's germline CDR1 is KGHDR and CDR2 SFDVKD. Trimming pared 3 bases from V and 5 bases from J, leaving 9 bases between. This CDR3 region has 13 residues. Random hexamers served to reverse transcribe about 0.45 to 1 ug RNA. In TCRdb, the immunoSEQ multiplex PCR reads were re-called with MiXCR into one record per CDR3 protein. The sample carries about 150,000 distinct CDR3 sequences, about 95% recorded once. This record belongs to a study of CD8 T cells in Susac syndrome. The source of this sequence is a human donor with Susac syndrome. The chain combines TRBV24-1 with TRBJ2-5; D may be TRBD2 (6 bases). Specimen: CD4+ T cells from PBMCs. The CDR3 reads CATSDGGAETQYF. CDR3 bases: TGTGCCACCAGTGATGGCGGGGCGGAGACCCAGTACTTC.